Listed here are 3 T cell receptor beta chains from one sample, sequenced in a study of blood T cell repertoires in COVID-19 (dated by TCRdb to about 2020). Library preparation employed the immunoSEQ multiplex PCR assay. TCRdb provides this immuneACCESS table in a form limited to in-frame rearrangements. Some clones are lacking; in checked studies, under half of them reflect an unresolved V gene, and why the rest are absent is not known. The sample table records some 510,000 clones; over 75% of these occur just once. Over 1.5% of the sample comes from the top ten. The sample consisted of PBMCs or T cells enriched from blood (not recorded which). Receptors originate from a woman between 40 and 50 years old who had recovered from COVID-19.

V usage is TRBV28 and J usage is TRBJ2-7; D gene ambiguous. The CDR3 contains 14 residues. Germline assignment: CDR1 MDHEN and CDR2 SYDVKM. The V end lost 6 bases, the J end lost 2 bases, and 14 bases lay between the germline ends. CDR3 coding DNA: TGTGCCAGCAGAGAACTCCTAGTCCCCTACGAGCAGTACTTC. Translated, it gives CASRELLVPYEQYF.

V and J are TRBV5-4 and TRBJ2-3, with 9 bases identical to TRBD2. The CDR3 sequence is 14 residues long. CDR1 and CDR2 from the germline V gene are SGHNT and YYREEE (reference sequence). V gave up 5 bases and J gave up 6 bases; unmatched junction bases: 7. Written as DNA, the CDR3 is TGTGCCAGCAGACAGCGGGAGGCCACTGATACGCAGTATTTT. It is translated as CASRQREATDTQYF.

The CDR3 DNA reads TGTGCCAGCAGCTTATACGGAGGAGGGGGCGTGGGCTACACCTTC. This translates into CASSLYGGGGVGYTF. The chain recombines TRBV7-2 with TRBJ1-2; 7 bases align to TRBD1. CDR3 length: 15 amino acids. CDR1 is SGHTA and CDR2 is FQGNSA in the germline V gene. J gave up 8 bases and V 2 bases, and 11 bases lay outside the gene matches. Full variable domain (outside the CDR3, taken from reference TRBV7-2 and TRBJ1-2): GAGVSQSPSNKVTEKGKDVELRCDPISGHTALYWYRQSLGQGLEFLIYFQGNSAPDKSGLPSDRFSAERTGGSVSTLTIQRTQQEDSAVYLCASSLYGGGGVGYTFGSGTRLTVV.